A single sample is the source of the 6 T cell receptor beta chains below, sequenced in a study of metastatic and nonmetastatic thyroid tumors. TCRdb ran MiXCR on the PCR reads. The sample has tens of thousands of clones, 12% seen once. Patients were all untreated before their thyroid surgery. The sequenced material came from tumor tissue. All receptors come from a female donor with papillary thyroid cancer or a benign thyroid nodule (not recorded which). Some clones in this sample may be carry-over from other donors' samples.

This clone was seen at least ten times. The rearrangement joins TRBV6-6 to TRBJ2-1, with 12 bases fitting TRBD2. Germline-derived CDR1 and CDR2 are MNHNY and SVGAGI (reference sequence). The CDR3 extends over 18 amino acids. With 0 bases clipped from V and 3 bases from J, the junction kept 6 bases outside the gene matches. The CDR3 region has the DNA TGTGCCAGCAGTTACTCGGCTAGCGGGAGGGCCTACTACAATGAGCAGTTCTTC. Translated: CASSYSASGRAYYNEQFF.

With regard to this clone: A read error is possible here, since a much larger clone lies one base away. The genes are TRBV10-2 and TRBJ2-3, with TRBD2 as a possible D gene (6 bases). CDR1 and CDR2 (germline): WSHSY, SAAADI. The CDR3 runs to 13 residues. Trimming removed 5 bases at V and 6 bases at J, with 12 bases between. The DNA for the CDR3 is TGCGCCAGCAGTCTCGGGGGAGCGGATACGCAGTATTTT. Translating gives CASSLGGADTQYF.

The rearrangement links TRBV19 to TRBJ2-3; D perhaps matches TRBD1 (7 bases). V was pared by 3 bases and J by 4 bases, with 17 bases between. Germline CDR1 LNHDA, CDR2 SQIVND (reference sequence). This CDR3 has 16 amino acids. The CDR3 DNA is TGTGCCAGTAGTATCGCCCAGACAGGGAGGTCAGATACGCAGTATTTT. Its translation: CASSIAQTGRSDTQYF. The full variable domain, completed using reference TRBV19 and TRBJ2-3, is DGGITQSPKYLFRKEGQNVTLSCEQNLNHDAMYWYRQDPGQGLRLIYYSQIVNDFQKGDIAEGYSVSREKKESFPLTVTSAQKNPTAFYLCASSIAQTGRSDTQYFGPGTRLTVL.

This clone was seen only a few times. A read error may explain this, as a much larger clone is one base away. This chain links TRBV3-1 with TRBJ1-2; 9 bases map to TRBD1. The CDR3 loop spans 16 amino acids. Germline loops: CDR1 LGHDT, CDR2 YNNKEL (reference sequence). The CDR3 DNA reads TGTGCCAGCAGCCGATCGGGACAGGGTTATGACTATGGCTGCACCTTC. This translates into CASSRSGQGYDYGCTF.

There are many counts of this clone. The CDR3 region is CSGVGRQGANTEAFF. The CDR3 coding sequence is TGCAGTGGGGTGGGGCGACAGGGGGCAAACACTGAAGCTTTCTTT. The J gene is TRBJ1-1, the V gene TRBV20-1; 10 nucleotides align to TRBD1. V lost 7 bases to trimming and J lost 2 bases; unmatched junction nucleotides: 10. CDR1 is DFQATT and CDR2 is SNEGSKA in the germline V gene (reference sequence). The CDR3 totals 15 residues.

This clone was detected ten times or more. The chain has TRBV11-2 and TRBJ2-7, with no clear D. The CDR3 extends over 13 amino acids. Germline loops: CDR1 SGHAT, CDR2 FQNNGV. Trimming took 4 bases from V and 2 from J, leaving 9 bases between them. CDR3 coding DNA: TGTGCCAGCAGCTCTGGGCGCACCTACGAGCAGTACTTC. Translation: CASSSGRTYEQYF.